Here is one TCR beta chain with its context. Its antigen is unknown. This record belongs to a study of glioma-infiltrating T cells after dendritic cell vaccination. Study-level results: TCR clonality showed no direct relationship with survival.

None of the glioblastoma patients had an isocitrate dehydrogenase mutation. TCRdb's table, derived via immunoSEQ multiplex PCR, lists solely in-frame clones and lacks some. The sample records 95,000 or so clones, 85% to 90% being singletons. In germline, CDR1 is LGHNT, CDR2 FRNRAP. V lost 7 bases to trimming and J lost 6 bases, with 16 bases between them. The CDR3 is 13 residues long. V gene TRBV12-5 combines with J gene TRBJ2-7; perhaps TRBD2 as D (5 bases). The sample was blood, taken before dendritic cell vaccination. The receptor comes from a human donor with glioblastoma. The CDR3 DNA sequence: TGTGCTAGTGAATGGAGCGGTTCCGCCGAGCAGTACTTC. As protein: CASEWSGSAEQYF. The full variable domain, in which reference TRBV12-5 and TRBJ2-7 provide the parts outside the CDR3, is DARVTQTPRHKVTEMGQEVTMRCQPILGHNTVFWYRQTMMQGLELLAYFRNRAPLDDSGMPKDRFSAEMPDATLATLKIQPSEPRDSAVYFCASEWSGSAEQYFGPGTRLTVT.